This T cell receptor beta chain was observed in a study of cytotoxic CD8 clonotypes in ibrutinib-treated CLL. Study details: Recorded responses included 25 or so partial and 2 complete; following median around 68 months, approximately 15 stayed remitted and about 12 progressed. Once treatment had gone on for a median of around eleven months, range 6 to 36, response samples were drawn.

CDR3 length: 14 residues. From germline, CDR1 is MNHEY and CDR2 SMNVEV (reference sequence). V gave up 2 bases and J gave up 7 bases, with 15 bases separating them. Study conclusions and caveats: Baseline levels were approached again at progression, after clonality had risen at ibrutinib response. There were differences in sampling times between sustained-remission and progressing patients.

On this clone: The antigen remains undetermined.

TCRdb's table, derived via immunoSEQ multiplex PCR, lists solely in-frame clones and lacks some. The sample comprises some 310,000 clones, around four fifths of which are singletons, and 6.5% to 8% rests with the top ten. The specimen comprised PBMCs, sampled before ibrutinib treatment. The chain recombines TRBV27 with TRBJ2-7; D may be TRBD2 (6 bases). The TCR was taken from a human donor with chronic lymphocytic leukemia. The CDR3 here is CASSLTGLGREQYF. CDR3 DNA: TGTGCCAGCAGTTTAACGGGACTGGGGAGGGAGCAGTACTTC.